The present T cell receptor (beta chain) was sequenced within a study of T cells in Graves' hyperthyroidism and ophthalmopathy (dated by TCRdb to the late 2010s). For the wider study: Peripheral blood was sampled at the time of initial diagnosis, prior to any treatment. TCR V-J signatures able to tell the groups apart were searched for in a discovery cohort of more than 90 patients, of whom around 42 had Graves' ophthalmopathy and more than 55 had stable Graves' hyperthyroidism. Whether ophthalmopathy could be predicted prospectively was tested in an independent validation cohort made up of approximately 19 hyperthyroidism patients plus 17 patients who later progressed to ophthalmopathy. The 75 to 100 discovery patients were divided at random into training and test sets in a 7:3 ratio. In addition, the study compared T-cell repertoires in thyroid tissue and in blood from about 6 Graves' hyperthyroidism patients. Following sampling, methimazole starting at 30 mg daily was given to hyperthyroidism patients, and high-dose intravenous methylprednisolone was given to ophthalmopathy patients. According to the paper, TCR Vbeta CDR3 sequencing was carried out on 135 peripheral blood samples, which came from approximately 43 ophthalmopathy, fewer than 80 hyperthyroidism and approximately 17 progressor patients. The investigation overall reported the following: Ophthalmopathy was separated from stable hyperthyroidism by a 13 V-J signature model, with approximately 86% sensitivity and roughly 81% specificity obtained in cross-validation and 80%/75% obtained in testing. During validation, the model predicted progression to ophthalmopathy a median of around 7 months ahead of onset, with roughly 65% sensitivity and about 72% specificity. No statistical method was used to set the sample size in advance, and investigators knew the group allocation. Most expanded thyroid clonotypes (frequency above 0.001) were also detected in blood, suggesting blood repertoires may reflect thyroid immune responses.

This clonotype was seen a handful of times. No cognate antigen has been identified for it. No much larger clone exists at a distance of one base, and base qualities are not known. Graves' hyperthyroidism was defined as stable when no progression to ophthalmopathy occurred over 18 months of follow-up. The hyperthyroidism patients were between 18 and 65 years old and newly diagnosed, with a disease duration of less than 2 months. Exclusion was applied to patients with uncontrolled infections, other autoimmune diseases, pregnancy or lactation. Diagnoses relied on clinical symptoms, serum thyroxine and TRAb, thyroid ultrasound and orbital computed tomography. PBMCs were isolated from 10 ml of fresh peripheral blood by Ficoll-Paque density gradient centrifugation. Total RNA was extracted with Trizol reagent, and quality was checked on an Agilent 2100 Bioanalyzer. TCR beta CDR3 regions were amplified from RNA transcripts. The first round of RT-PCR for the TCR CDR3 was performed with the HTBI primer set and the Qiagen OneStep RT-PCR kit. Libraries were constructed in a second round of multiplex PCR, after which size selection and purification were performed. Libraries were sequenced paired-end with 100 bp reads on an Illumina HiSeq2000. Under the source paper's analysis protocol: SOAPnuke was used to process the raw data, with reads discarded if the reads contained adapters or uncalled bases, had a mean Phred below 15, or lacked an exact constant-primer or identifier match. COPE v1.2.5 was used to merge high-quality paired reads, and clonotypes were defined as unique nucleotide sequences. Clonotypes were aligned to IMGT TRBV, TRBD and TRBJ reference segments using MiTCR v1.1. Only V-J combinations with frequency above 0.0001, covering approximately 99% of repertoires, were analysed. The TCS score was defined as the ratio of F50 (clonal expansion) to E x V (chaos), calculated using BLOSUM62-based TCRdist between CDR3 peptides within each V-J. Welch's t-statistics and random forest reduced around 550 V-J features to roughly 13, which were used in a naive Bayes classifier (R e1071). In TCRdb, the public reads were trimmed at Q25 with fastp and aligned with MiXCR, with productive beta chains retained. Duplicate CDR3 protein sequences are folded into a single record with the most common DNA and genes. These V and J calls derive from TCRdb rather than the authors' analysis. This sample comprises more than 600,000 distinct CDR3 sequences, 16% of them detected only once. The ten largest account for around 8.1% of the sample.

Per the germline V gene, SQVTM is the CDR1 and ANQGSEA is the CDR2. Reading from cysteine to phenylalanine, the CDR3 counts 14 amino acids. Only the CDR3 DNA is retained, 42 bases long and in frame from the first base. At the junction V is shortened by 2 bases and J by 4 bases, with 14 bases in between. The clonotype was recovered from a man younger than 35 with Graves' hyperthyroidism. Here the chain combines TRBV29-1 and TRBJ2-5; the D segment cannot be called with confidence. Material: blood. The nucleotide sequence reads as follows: TGCAGCGTTGAATTGGCGCCCGCCGGAGAGACCCAGTACTTC. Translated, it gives CSVELAPAGETQYF.